The rows below give T cell receptor beta chains drawn from one sample of a study of T-cell reconstitution after alpha-beta-depleted transplantation in children. TCRdb redid the calling of the PCR reads with MiXCR, one entry per CDR3 protein. The sample carries about 420,000 distinct CDR3 sequences, around 15% recorded once. The input for sequencing was PBMCs, mostly from graft donor cells, taken 360 days after TCRalphabeta/CD19-depleted stem cell transplant. These receptors were taken from a boy less than two years old who had a stem cell transplant for Wiskott-Aldrich syndrome, so the T cells may come from the graft donor. Both conserved end residues are part of each CDR3.

V gene	J gene	CDR3 protein
TRBV12-3/TRBV12-4	TRBJ2-5	CASSPDRAYQETQYF
TRBV5-1	TRBJ2-3	CASRPRAGAGDTQYF
TRBV5-1	TRBJ2-5	CASSLGAGSEETQYF
TRBV12-3/TRBV12-4	TRBJ1-4	CASSFPGQGAGFEKLFF
TRBV7-9	TRBJ2-7	CASSLTAYSYEQYF
TRBV19	TRBJ2-1	CASSITGTRWVNEQFF
TRBV6-5	TRBJ2-5	CASSYAIGTGAGETQYF
TRBV15	TRBJ2-5	CATSRDRETQYF
TRBV15	TRBJ2-1	CATSYSPSSGLYNEQFF
TRBV10-3	TRBJ1-1	CAISENGYLNTEAFF
TRBV29-1	TRBJ1-2	CSVLLTGGYTF
TRBV7-9	TRBJ2-3	CASSFSGGPIPDTQYF
TRBV10-2	TRBJ2-7	CASSLGLAGVPYEQYF
TRBV7-2	TRBJ2-5	CASSFYRGQTQYF
TRBV5-1	TRBJ2-7	CASSRAGIYEQYF
TRBV28	TRBJ2-7	CASDRGASYEQYF
TRBV20-1	TRBJ2-3	CSARDPVGSPDTQYF
TRBV24-1	TRBJ2-7	CATPLASGSYEQYF
TRBV7-2	TRBJ2-1	CASSRRQVPYNEQFF
TRBV7-6	TRBJ2-1	CASSQGRLSYNEQFF
TRBV20-1	TRBJ1-6	CSASKGSSLHF
TRBV3-2	TRBJ1-6	CASHPVSGSPLHF
TRBV28	TRBJ1-1	CASRVPGTGGTEAFF
TRBV2	TRBJ2-1	CASSDSRGPYNEQFF
TRBV20-1	TRBJ2-3	CSANEAGAGDDTQYF
TRBV6-5	TRBJ1-1	CASSYSDGRYEAFF
TRBV20-1	TRBJ2-3	CSALAPTRSNWDTQYF
TRBV25-1	TRBJ2-3	CASSPRRAGNTDTQYF
TRBV27	TRBJ2-7	CASSLRSTGLPFYEQYF
TRBV10-3	TRBJ2-1	CAISESPGSSYNEQFF
TRBV2	TRBJ2-3	CATLQGSRTDTQYF
TRBV27	TRBJ2-7	CASSPTRKMYEQYF
TRBV5-1	TRBJ2-7	CASSSTGHYEQYF
TRBV2	TRBJ2-1	CAIGTGELGEQFF
TRBV7-9	TRBJ2-6	CASSLEATGANVLTF
TRBV10-3	TRBJ2-2	CAISSSGASNTGELFF
TRBV7-9	TRBJ2-7	CASSLAGQGRSYEQYF
TRBV9	TRBJ1-1	CASSPRTGSTEAFF
TRBV12-3/TRBV12-4	TRBJ2-5	CASSFRRTSRRGHAQETQYF
TRBV6-1	TRBJ2-7	CASSGRVSYEQYF
TRBV10-3	TRBJ2-5	CAISERLVETQYF
TRBV7-6	TRBJ2-7	CASSLEVGDEQYF